Presented here are 30 T cell receptor beta chains from one specimen sequenced in a study of blood T cells in healthy people across ages (dated by TCRdb to between 2014 and 2016). Libraries were made using 5' RACE. Data came from an Illumina HiSeq 2500. The second PCR ran for about 6 to 12 cycles and used a J-beta primer mix along with a sample-barcoded 5' primer. TCRdb trimmed public reads at Q25 via fastp, called clones via MiXCR and kept in-frame beta chains. Every distinct CDR3 protein forms one entry, paired with its most common genes and DNA. The sample table records under 700,000 distinct CDR3 sequences; under 30% of these occur just once. The ten largest make up 8.7% of the sample. These data were also filed under a second study, of T cells of mothers and their children.

The sample consisted of blood. The receptors were gathered from a boy between 10 and 17 years old in good health.

This clonotype has only a few counts. This chain uses TRBV7-2 with TRBJ2-1; 11 nucleotides align to TRBD2. CDR1 is SGHTA and CDR2 is FQGNSA in the germline V gene. The CDR3 runs 19 residues. V trimming: 0 bases; J trimming: 7 bases; junction bases outside the gene matches: 14. CDR3 nucleotide sequence: TGTGCCAGCAGCTTAGCTCCGGGTACCAGTGCTAGCGGGAGGAATGAGCAGTTCTTC. Residues: CASSLAPGTSASGRNEQFF.

This clonotype was observed a handful of times. The chain uses TRBV20-1 and TRBJ2-7; D remains ambiguous. Trimming removed 2 bases at V and 3 bases at J, with 8 bases between. Germline CDR1 DFQATT, CDR2 SNEGSKA (reference sequence). This CDR3 has 12 amino acids. Written as DNA, the CDR3 is TGCAGTGCTAGAACCCTTAACTACGAGCAGTACTTC. This translates into CSARTLNYEQYF.

This chain connects TRBV28 to TRBJ2-3; 9 positions match TRBD1. Germline trimming cut 5 bases from V and 5 bases from J; bases unmatched to any gene: 8. The CDR3 covers 15 residues. CDR1 MDHEN and CDR2 SYDVKM come from the germline V gene. This chain's CDR3 is CASSPRTGVGDTQYF. CDR3 sequence (DNA): TGTGCCAGCAGTCCCCGGACAGGGGTTGGAGATACGCAGTATTTT.

This clonotype appeared a few times. This sequence joins TRBV12-5 and TRBJ1-1; D is undetermined. Per germline, CDR1 LGHNT and CDR2 FRNRAP. This CDR3 region has 14 residues. V lost 3 bases, J lost 6 bases, and 14 bases lay in between. The CDR3 DNA is TGTGCTAGTGGTTTATGGGCCCTAGGCGCTGAAGCTTTCTTT. This sequence encodes CASGLWALGAEAFF.

Notes on this clonotype: An end of the junction does not agree with germline; a read error may underlie this. The chain joins TRBV12-3 or TRBV12-4 to TRBJ2-5; 7 bases align to TRBD2. CDR3 length equals 17 residues. The CDR3 coding sequence is TGTGCCGGCAGTTTCGGGACGTCACTTAGTCTCGGGGAGGGCCAGTACTTC. It codes for CAGSFGTSLSLGEGQYF.

There are a few counts of this clonotype. V and J are TRBV25-1 and TRBJ2-7; a possible D gene is TRBD1 (6 bases). The CDR3 covers 13 residues. The germline V gene has CDR1 MGHDK and CDR2 SYGVNS. The V end was cut by 6 bases, the J end by 2 bases, with 11 bases between. The CDR3 nucleotides are TGTGCCAGCAGCGTAGCAGGGGCCTACGAGCAGTACTTC. Residues: CASSVAGAYEQYF.

The J gene is TRBJ1-1, the V gene TRBV20-1; 7 positions agree with TRBD1. Trimming removed 3 bases from V and 4 bases from J; junction bases left unmatched: 5. Germline CDR1 reads DFQATT; CDR2 reads SNEGSKA (reference sequence). This CDR3 contains 13 residues. The chain's CDR3 is CSARVQGFTEAFF. The CDR3 DNA reads TGCAGTGCTAGGGTACAGGGGTTCACTGAAGCTTTCTTT.

The chain has TRBV5-6 and TRBJ1-2; TRBD1 matches 8 bases. CDR1 and CDR2 from the germline V gene are SGHDT and YYEEEE. The CDR3 is 16 residues long. Losses at the gene ends were 3 bases for V and 4 bases for J; bases not matched to a gene: 11. The CDR3 coding sequence is TGTGCCAGCAGCTCGACAGGCAGGGGGCGCACCTATGGCTACACCTTC. It is translated as CASSSTGRGRTYGYTF.

In DNA, the CDR3 is TGTGCCAGCACCCTAGAAGCTTCCCAGGGAGCGGGAGGGCAAGAGACCCAGTACTTC. Encoded protein: CASTLEASQGAGGQETQYF. This rearrangement joins TRBV7-9 to TRBJ2-5, with 10 positions matching TRBD2. The CDR3 has 19 amino acids. Germline assignment: CDR1 SEHNR and CDR2 FQNEAQ (reference sequence). Trimming at V came to 7 bases and at J to 2 bases, leaving 19 bases not matched to a gene.

The rearrangement joins TRBV4-1 to TRBJ2-2; TRBD2 matches 7 bases. The junction had 12 bases not matched to a gene; V was cut back by 4 bases and J by 7 bases. CDR1 is MGHRA, CDR2 YSYEKL, per germline. The CDR3 contains 16 residues. CDR3 in DNA: TGCGCCAGCAGCCCGCTAGCGGATTTACGAGGCGGGGAGCTGTTTTTT. As protein: CASSPLADLRGGELFF.

This clonotype has more than one count but fewer than ten. The chain has TRBV7-9 and TRBJ2-2; D is undetermined. The CDR3 is made up of 14 amino acids. Germline loops: CDR1 SEHNR, CDR2 FQNEAQ (reference sequence). V lost 1 base to trimming and J lost 3 bases, with 6 bases between them. The CDR3 DNA reads TGTGCCAGCAGCTTAGAGGTAGACACCGGGGAGCTGTTTTTT. This sequence encodes CASSLEVDTGELFF.

The gene calls are TRBV12-3 or TRBV12-4 and TRBJ2-2; tentatively, D is TRBD1 or TRBD2 (6 bases each). Deletions cut 7 bases from V and 5 bases from J, with 20 bases between. The CDR3 contains 16 residues. The chain's CDR3 is CASTPLPGARTGELFF. The CDR3, as DNA: TGTGCCAGCACCCCCCTTCCGGGGGCGAGAACCGGGGAGCTGTTTTTT.

V usage is TRBV6-1 and J usage is TRBJ2-2, with D tentatively TRBD1 (5 bases). CDR1 MNHNS and CDR2 SASEGT come from the germline V gene. Trimming stripped 4 bases from V and 0 bases from J, with 12 bases between. The CDR3 extends over 16 amino acids. CDR3 nucleotides: TGTGCCAGCAGTGTAACAGGCGGCGCGAACACCGGGGAGCTGTTTTTT. Its translation: CASSVTGGANTGELFF.

The genes are TRBV20-1 and TRBJ2-7; tentatively, D is TRBD1 (5 bases). Looked up from germline, CDR1 is DFQATT and CDR2 is SNEGSKA (reference sequence). This CDR3 has 14 residues. V dropped 0 bases and J dropped 2 bases, with 11 bases sitting between them. The CDR3 loop reads CSARDSSRAYEQYF. The CDR3 DNA follows: TGCAGTGCTAGAGATAGTAGCAGGGCCTACGAGCAGTACTTC.

This clonotype occurred many times. This sequence joins TRBV28 and TRBJ2-5; TRBD1 matches at 7 bases. Germline V CDR1 and CDR2: MDHEN, SYDVKM. CDR3 length: 14 residues. With 4 bases clipped from V and 3 bases from J, the junction kept 5 bases outside the gene matches. The chain's CDR3 is CASSSRQGEETQYF. CDR3 in DNA: TGTGCCAGCAGTTCCCGACAGGGTGAAGAGACCCAGTACTTC.

This clonotype has more than one count but fewer than ten. The rearrangement joins TRBV24-1 to TRBJ1-1; D gene uncertain. Germline V lookup: CDR1 KGHDR, CDR2 SFDVKD. CDR3 length: 22 residues. The V and J ends lost 2 bases and 1 base respectively, with 31 bases between them. The CDR3 loop reads CATSDSSFDLAVNSYGNTEAFF. CDR3 nucleotides: TGTGCCACCAGTGATTCCTCATTCGATCTAGCTGTGAATTCTTACGGGAACACTGAAGCTTTCTTT.

The chain couples TRBV5-1 to TRBJ2-7; 8 bases fit TRBD1. The CDR3 runs 14 residues. Unmatched junction bases numbered 9, after V lost 6 bases and J lost 4 bases. Germline CDR1 reads SGHRS; CDR2 reads YFSETQ. This chain's CDR3 is CASNPDRDEYEQYF. DNA for the CDR3: TGCGCCAGCAACCCGGACAGGGATGAATACGAGCAGTACTTC.

This clonotype was recorded at least ten times. The chain joins TRBV29-1 to TRBJ2-7; 8 bases are a match to TRBD2. Germline V gene lookup returns CDR1 SQVTM and CDR2 ANQGSEA. The length of the CDR3 is 15 residues. V dropped 0 bases and J dropped 3; count of bases not matched to a gene: 7. CDR3 coding DNA: TGCAGCGTTGAAGATGGGGGGCTAGCGGGCTACGAGCAGTACTTC. It encodes CSVEDGGLAGYEQYF.

The gene calls are TRBV20-1 and TRBJ1-3, with 9 bases aligning to TRBD1. J lost 1 base, V lost 5 bases, and 3 bases had no gene match. CDR1 is DFQATT and CDR2 is SNEGSKA in the germline V gene (reference sequence). The CDR3 is made up of 14 amino acids. The CDR3 nucleotides read TGCAGTGCTTTCGACAGGGGGTCTGGAAACACCATATATTTT. It encodes CSAFDRGSGNTIYF.

This clonotype was detected ten times or more. V gene TRBV5-1 combines with J gene TRBJ2-3; unclear D gene. With 5 bases removed from V and 2 bases from J, the gap between germline ends came to 6 bases. Germline V gene lookup returns CDR1 SGHRS and CDR2 YFSETQ. This CDR3 is built from 12 residues. The CDR3 loop reads CASSPTTDTQYF. The CDR3, as DNA: TGCGCCAGCAGTCCAACCACAGATACGCAGTATTTT.

This clonotype was found a few times. The DNA of the CDR3 is TGTGCCAGCAGTTACTCGACTGGCTACGAGCAGTACTTC. Translated, it gives CASSYSTGYEQYF. V and J are TRBV6-5 and TRBJ2-7; D is undetermined. Germline CDR1 reads MNHEY; CDR2 reads SVGAGI. The CDR3 loop spans 13 amino acids. Trimming pared 0 bases from V and 3 bases from J, leaving 6 bases between.

The chain is built from TRBV28 and TRBJ1-4, with TRBD1 as a possible D gene (5 bases). The length of the CDR3 is 14 residues. Per the germline V gene, CDR1 is MDHEN and CDR2 is SYDVKM. This chain's CDR3 is CTTWGTPSNEKLFF. CDR3 in DNA: TGTACCACCTGGGGGACTCCCTCCAATGAAAAACTGTTTTTT.

This clonotype has at least ten counts. The gene calls are TRBV5-1 and TRBJ2-1; 10 bases are a match to TRBD1. Germline CDR1 reads SGHRS; CDR2 reads YFSETQ. J gave up 6 bases and V 1 base, and 1 base lay outside the gene matches. This CDR3 is built from 14 residues. CDR3 coding DNA: TGCGCCAGCAGCTTGTGGACAGGGGGCAATGAGCAGTTCTTC. Translated: CASSLWTGGNEQFF.

J is TRBJ2-7 and V is TRBV20-1; 7 bases fit TRBD1. The V gene end was trimmed by 6 bases and the J gene end by 5 bases; junction bases not matched to a gene: 7. The CDR3 has 12 amino acids. Germline V gives CDR1 DFQATT, CDR2 SNEGSKA (reference sequence). CDR3 nucleotide sequence: TGCAGTGCCCAGGACAGGCGCGACGAGCAGTACTTC. Translating gives CSAQDRRDEQYF.

This clonotype showed up just a few times. The CDR3 sequence is CSARGGQYRTDTQYF. For the CDR3, the DNA is TGCAGTGCTAGAGGGGGACAATACCGCACAGATACGCAGTATTTT. V gene TRBV20-1 combines with J gene TRBJ2-3, with D perhaps matching TRBD1 (6 bases). V was trimmed by 1 base and J by 1 base, leaving 12 bases between them. CDR3 length: 15 amino acids. Germline V gene lookup returns CDR1 DFQATT and CDR2 SNEGSKA (reference sequence).

About this clonotype: A junction boundary mismatches the germline segment, possibly from a read error. The CDR3 loop reads CASSIFPPTAYQPQHF. As DNA, the CDR3 is TGTGCCAGCAGTATCTTCCCGCCCACAGCCTATCAACCCCAGCATTTT. The gene calls are TRBV12-3 or TRBV12-4 and TRBJ1-5; D gene unclear. CDR3 size: 16 residues.

In this sample, this clonotype turned up a few times. This rearrangement joins TRBV4-3 to TRBJ2-5; 7 bases are a match to TRBD1. The J call may not be correct, given that the DNA end is closer to TRBJ2-7. Germline V gene sequence: CDR1 LGHNA, CDR2 YSLEER. The CDR3 length is 14 residues. The CDR3 reads CASSHLQGSYEQYF. Written as DNA, the CDR3 is TGCGCCAGCAGCCATTTACAGGGGTCCTACGAGCAGTACTTC.

The V gene is TRBV6-6, the J gene TRBJ1-5, with TRBD1 identical over 9 bases. CDR3 length: 14 residues. V gave up 5 bases and J gave up 5 bases; unmatched junction bases: 4. Germline V gene data show CDR1 as MNHNY and CDR2 as SVGAGI (reference sequence). The CDR3 DNA sequence: TGTGCCAGCAGTCCCACAGGGGGCTATCAGCCCCAGCATTTT. It is translated as CASSPTGGYQPQHF.

This clonotype was counted a few times. This chain links TRBV27 with TRBJ1-4; 7 bases match TRBD1. This CDR3 spans 16 amino acids. V lost 7 bases and J lost 4; bases outside the gene matches: 12. Germline CDR1 MNHEY, CDR2 SMNVEV (reference sequence). This chain's CDR3 is CASIDTGDSYNEKLFF. The CDR3 nucleotides are TGTGCCAGCATCGACACCGGGGACAGCTATAATGAAAAACTGTTTTTT.

The chain recombines TRBV27 with TRBJ1-5, with 9 bases that match TRBD1. Per the germline V gene, CDR1 is MNHEY and CDR2 is SMNVEV (reference sequence). The CDR3 runs 16 residues. V lost 4 bases, J lost 10 bases, and 14 bases stayed unmatched. CDR3 sequence (DNA): TGTGCCAGCAGTTACAACACCGGGACAGGGTATATCCCCCAGCATTTT. This gives the protein CASSYNTGTGYIPQHF.